The 8 T cell receptor beta chains reported below all come from one sample, sequenced in a study of tumor and adjacent non-tumor tissue in lung cancer listed by TCRdb under 2018. The receptor library was made with multiplex PCR. The instrument was an Illumina HiSeq 2500. TCRbeta libraries were built by three rounds of nested PCR using primers (Table S4), following protocols modified from ARM-PCR. TCRdb cleaned the public reads at Q25 with fastp, built clones with MiXCR and kept in-frame beta chains. Rows are unified per CDR3 protein, each entry keeping the most common DNA and genes. Within this sample are roughly 74,000 distinct CDR3 sequences, with approximately 82% of them counted one time only. Of the sample, around two fifths falls within the top ten clones. RNA was isolated from bulk unsorted tissue, and RNA quality was assessed with a NanoDrop ND-1000 and an Agilent 2100. Distant non-tumor tissue taken more than 3 cm from the tumor edge was used as the normal lung sample.

The sequencing sample was made of distant non-tumor lung tissue. The receptors were gathered from a man between 65 and 80 years old with non-small cell lung cancer.

Details on this clonotype: This could be a read error, since a much larger clone is one nucleotide away. This chain uses TRBV6-5 with TRBJ2-1; TRBD2 matches at 9 bases. The CDR3 length is 14 residues. The V gene's germline CDR1 is MNHEY and CDR2 SVGAGI. DNA of the CDR3: TGTACCAGCAGTTACGGCGGGGGGGGTAGCGAGCAGTTCTTC. It codes for CTSSYGGGGSEQFF.

This clonotype was recorded a few times. Since a much larger clone is just one base distant, this may be a read error. This chain uses TRBV6-2 or TRBV6-3 with TRBJ1-5; D remains ambiguous. The J call is in doubt because the DNA end fits TRBJ2-3 better. The CDR3 totals 14 residues. Germline loops: CDR1 MNHEY, CDR2 SVGEGT. DNA of the CDR3: TGTGCCAGCAGTTACTATTCAGACCCTCAGCCCCAGTATTTT. Amino acids: CASSYYSDPQPQYF.

This clonotype was seen ten or more times. The CDR3 sequence: CSARYRELEQYF. The DNA of the CDR3 is TGCAGTGCTAGGTACAGGGAGCTCGAGCAGTACTTC. This rearrangement joins TRBV20-1 to TRBJ2-7; maybe TRBD1 (6 bases). Trimming removed 3 bases at V and 6 bases at J, with 12 bases between. This CDR3 has 12 amino acids. The germline CDR1 and CDR2 sequences are DFQATT and SNEGSKA (reference sequence).

Turning to this clonotype: Just one base apart from a much larger clone, this may be a read error. The J gene is TRBJ2-6, the V gene TRBV20-1; 9 bases are a match to TRBD1. The CDR3 is 14 residues long. The V gene's germline CDR1 is DFQATT and CDR2 SNEGSKA (reference sequence). CDR3 in DNA: TGCAGTGCCCCACAGGGGGCTGGGGCCAACGTCATGACTTTC. It encodes CSAPQGAGANVMTF.

A note on this clonotype: The junction departs from the called germline gene at one end, perhaps through a read error. The rearrangement uses TRBV4-2 and TRBJ2-3; D is possibly TRBD1 (6 bases). CDR1 and CDR2 (germline): LGHNA, YNFKEQ. The CDR3 sequence is 14 residues long. CDR3 in DNA: TGTGCCAGATCGAGAGGGGGTGTGACAGCTACGCAGTATTTT. It translates to CARSRGGVTATQYF.

On this clonotype itself: At one end, the junction sequence differs from germline, possibly due to a read error. This rearrangement joins TRBV12-3 or TRBV12-4 to TRBJ2-3; D not certain. The CDR3 covers 13 residues. CDR3 sequence: CASSLVATDTQYF. CDR3 coding DNA: TGCGCCAGCAGTTTAGTGGCGACAGATACGCAGTATTTT.

This clonotype is labeled as medium-sized. The V gene is TRBV29-1, the J gene TRBJ2-3; the D gene is possibly TRBD2 (7 bases). CDR3 length: 12 residues. Germline V gene data show CDR1 as SQVTM and CDR2 as ANQGSEA. The V end was cut by 8 bases, the J end by 2 bases, with 11 bases between. The CDR3 bases are TGCAGCATGGGGGGGGCCACAGATACGCAGTATTTT. Translation: CSMGGATDTQYF.

For this clonotype: A much larger clonotype is one base distant, so this may be a read error. This chain links TRBV6-1 with TRBJ2-1; 13 bases align to TRBD2. There are 16 residues in the CDR3. Germline lookup yields CDR1 MNHNS and CDR2 SASEGT. Losses at the gene ends were 6 bases for V and 4 bases for J; bases not matched to a gene: 6. The CDR3 loop reads CASSQGTSGVYNEQFF. The CDR3 DNA is TGTGCCAGCAGCCAGGGGACTAGCGGGGTTTACAATGAGCAGTTCTTC.